Detailed here is one T cell receptor beta chain. V shed 2 bases and J shed 3 bases, with 6 bases lying between them. The CDR3 has 13 residues. Germline lookup yields CDR1 SGHDT and CDR2 YYEEEE. The sample belongs to a study of cytomegalovirus exposure and HLA in healthy donors. 60 Vbeta and 13 Jbeta primers were used in PCR. TCRdb's table, derived via immunoSEQ multiplex PCR, lists solely in-frame clones and lacks some. The profile shows a few hundred thousand clones, around 75% of them singletons. The TCR comes from a woman in her twenties or thirties in good health and CMV-seronegative. The chain employs TRBV5-6 and TRBJ1-3; D remains ambiguous. Sequencing was carried out using PBMCs. The DNA for the CDR3 is TGTGCCAGCAGCTTCCCCGTTGGAAACACCATATATTTT. Protein product: CASSFPVGNTIYF. Filled out from reference TRBV5-6 and TRBJ1-3, the complete variable domain reads DAGVTQSPTHLIKTRGQQVTLRCSPKSGHDTVSWYQQALGQGPQFIFQYYEEEERQRGNFPDRFSGHQFPNYSSELNVNALLLGDSALYLCASSFPVGNTIYFGEGSWLTVV.